The text below deals with one TCR beta chain. This CDR3 has 12 residues. CDR1 is DFQATT and CDR2 is SNEGSKA in the germline V gene (reference sequence). V shed 2 bases and J shed 7 bases, with 9 bases lying between them. The data are from a study of blood T cells in healthy people across ages. Overall study: Template switching retrieved approximately one barcoded beta molecule for each two T cells.

A J-beta primer mix and a sample-barcoded 5' primer were used in a second PCR of about 6 to 12 cycles. TCRdb processed the 5' RACE reads anew with MiXCR; each CDR3 protein has one entry. The sample has about 680,000 distinct CDR3 sequences; around 49% are singletons. The chain combines TRBV20-1 with TRBJ2-1, with TRBD2 as a possible D gene (5 bases). The receptor was isolated from a woman aged 60-75 years in good health. Material for sequencing was blood. The CDR3 bases are TGCAGTGCTAGATCGGAGCGGAATGAGCAGTTCTTC. Translated: CSARSERNEQFF.